The 7 T cell receptor beta chains given below trace back to one sample, sequenced in a study of OX40 agonist ivuxolimab in advanced cancers. Profiled with immunoSEQ multiplex PCR; TCRdb holds only in-frame clones, not every one. The sample records roughly 5,000 clones, around 66% being singletons. Sequenced here: CD4+ or CD8+ T cells sorted from blood, sampled in a trial of the OX40 agonist ivuxolimab. Source of these receptors: an adult with an advanced solid tumor such as melanoma, head and neck, liver or kidney cancer.

The chain links TRBV5-1 to TRBJ2-7, with D possibly TRBD1 on 5 matching bases. The CDR3 is 13 residues long. Between the trimmed V and J ends, which lost 0 bases and 4 bases, there was a span of 8 bases. The germline V gene has CDR1 SGHRS and CDR2 YFSETQ. CDR3 loop: CASSLGAGYEQYF. The CDR3 DNA reads as TGCGCCAGCAGCTTGGGGGCAGGGTACGAGCAGTACTTC.

This clone was observed many times. This rearrangement joins TRBV7-9 to TRBJ1-1; weak D call: TRBD1 (6 bases). Trimming removed 5 bases from V and 1 base from J, with 17 bases in between. Germline values: CDR1 SEHNR, CDR2 FQNEAQ (reference sequence). This CDR3 has 16 residues. This chain's CDR3 is CASSAPGQLQNTEAFF. The CDR3 nucleotides read TGTGCCAGCAGCGCTCCCGGACAGCTCCAGAACACTGAAGCTTTCTTT.

The rearrangement joins TRBV19 to TRBJ2-3; the D gene is possibly TRBD2 (5 bases). Germline V gene data show CDR1 as LNHDA and CDR2 as SQIVND (reference sequence). The V and J ends lost 4 bases and 9 bases respectively, with 17 bases between them. The CDR3 runs 14 residues. DNA for the CDR3: TGTGCCAGTAGTAACCTCAGAGGGAGCAAAACGCAGTATTTT. It is translated as CASSNLRGSKTQYF.

CDR3 DNA: TGTGCCAGCAGTGACTCGGCAGGGAATAACTATGGCTACACCTTC. This encodes CASSDSAGNNYGYTF. The chain employs TRBV6-4 and TRBJ1-2, with D maybe TRBD1 (5 bases). V was cut by 0 bases and J by 1 base, with 9 bases left in between. The V gene's germline CDR1 is MRHNA and CDR2 SNTAGT. The CDR3 is 15 residues long.

The chain employs TRBV27 and TRBJ1-1, with TRBD1 matching over 7 bases. The CDR3 runs to 12 residues. CDR1 and CDR2 (germline): MNHEY, SMNVEV (reference sequence). Trimming cost V 6 bases and J 10 bases; bases outside gene matches: 8. CDR3: CASRGTGDRAFF. The CDR3, as DNA: TGTGCCAGCAGGGGAACAGGGGACCGAGCTTTCTTT.

Ten or more counts support this clone. The rearrangement joins TRBV19 to TRBJ1-1; D not resolved. The CDR3 is made up of 13 amino acids. V dropped 2 bases and J dropped 1 base, with 5 bases sitting between them. Germline V gene data show CDR1 as LNHDA and CDR2 as SQIVND (reference sequence). The CDR3 here is CASSIQTNTEAFF. CDR3 bases: TGTGCCAGTAGTATACAAACGAACACTGAAGCTTTCTTT.

The gene calls are TRBV5-1 and TRBJ2-5; TRBD1 aligns across 8 bases. The V gene's germline CDR1 is SGHRS and CDR2 YFSETQ. CDR3 length equals 15 residues. Trimming cost V 0 bases and J 2 bases; bases outside gene matches: 3. This CDR3 is CASSLEGQAQETQYF. The CDR3 bases are TGCGCCAGCAGCTTGGAGGGACAGGCGCAAGAGACCCAGTACTTC. Variable domain in full (rest from reference TRBV5-1 and TRBJ2-5): KAGVTQTPRYLIKTRGQQVTLSCSPISGHRSVSWYQQTPGQGLQFLFEYFSETQRNKGNFPGRFSGRQFSNSRSEMNVSTLELGDSALYLCASSLEGQAQETQYFGPGTRLLVL.